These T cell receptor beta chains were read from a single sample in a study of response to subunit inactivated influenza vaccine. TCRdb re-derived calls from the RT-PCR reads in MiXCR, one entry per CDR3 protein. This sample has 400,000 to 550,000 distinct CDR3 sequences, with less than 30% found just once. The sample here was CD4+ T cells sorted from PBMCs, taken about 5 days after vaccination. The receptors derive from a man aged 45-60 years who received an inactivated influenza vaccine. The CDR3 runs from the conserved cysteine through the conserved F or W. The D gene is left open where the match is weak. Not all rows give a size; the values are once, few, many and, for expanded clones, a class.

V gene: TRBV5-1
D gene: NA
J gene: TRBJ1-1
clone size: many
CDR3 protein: CASSLEATEAFF
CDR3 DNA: TGCGCCAGCAGCTTGGAGGCAACAGAAGCTTTCTTT

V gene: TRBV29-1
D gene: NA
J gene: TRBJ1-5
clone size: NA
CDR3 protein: CSVASRNQPQHF
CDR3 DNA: TGCAGCGTTGCCTCTAGGAATCAGCCCCAGCATTTT

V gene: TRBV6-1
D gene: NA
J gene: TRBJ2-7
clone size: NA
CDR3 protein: CASRRQGGEQYF
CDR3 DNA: TGTGCCAGCAGACGGCAGGGGGGCGAGCAGTACTTC

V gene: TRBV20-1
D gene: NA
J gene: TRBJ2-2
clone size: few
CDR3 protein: CSATDRSNTGELFF
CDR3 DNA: TGCAGTGCTACGGACAGATCGAACACCGGGGAGCTGTTTTTT

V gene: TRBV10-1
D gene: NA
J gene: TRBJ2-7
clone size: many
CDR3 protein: CASSRDNTYEQYF
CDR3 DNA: TGCGCCAGCAGTCGGGACAATACCTACGAGCAGTACTTC

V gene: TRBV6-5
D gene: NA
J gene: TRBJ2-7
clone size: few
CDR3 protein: CASSYDSRSSYEQYF
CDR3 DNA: TGTGCCAGCAGTTACGACAGTAGGAGCTCCTACGAGCAGTACTTC

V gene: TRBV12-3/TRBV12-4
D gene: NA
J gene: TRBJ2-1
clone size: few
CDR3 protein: CASSLAGSIYNEQFF
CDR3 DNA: TGTGCCAGCAGTTTAGCAGGGTCGATCTACAATGAGCAGTTCTTC

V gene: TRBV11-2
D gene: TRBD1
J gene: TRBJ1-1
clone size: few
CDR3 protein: CASSLGWTGDTEAFF
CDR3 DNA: TGTGCCAGCAGCTTAGGGTGGACAGGGGACACTGAAGCTTTCTTT

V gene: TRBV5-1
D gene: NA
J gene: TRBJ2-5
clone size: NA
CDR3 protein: CASSQRGRRETQYF
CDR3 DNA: TGCGCCAGCAGCCAAAGGGGGAGAAGGGAGACCCAGTACTTC

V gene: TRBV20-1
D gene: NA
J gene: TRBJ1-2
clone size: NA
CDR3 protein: CSARRNVQGNYGYTF
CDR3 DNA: TGCAGTGCTAGACGGAATGTACAGGGAAACTATGGCTACACCTTC

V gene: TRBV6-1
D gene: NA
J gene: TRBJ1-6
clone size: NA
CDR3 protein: CASRLLMSSYNSPLHF
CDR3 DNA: TGTGCCAGCAGGCTTCTTATGAGCTCCTATAATTCACCCCTCCACTTT

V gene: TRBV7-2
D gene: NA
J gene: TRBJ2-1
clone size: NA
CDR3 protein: CASSLVASRDNEQFF
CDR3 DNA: TGTGCCAGCAGCTTAGTAGCTAGTCGCGATAATGAGCAGTTCTTC

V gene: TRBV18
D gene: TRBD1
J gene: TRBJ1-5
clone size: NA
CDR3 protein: CASSPRTGDGNQPQHF
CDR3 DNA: TGTGCCAGCTCACCGAGGACAGGGGACGGCAATCAGCCCCAGCATTTT

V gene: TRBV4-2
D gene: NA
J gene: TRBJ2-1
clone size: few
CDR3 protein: CASSQEKWQFF
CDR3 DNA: TGTGCCAGCAGCCAGGAGAAATGGCAGTTCTTC

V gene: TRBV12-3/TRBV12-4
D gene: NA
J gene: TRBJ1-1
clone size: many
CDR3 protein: CASSYGQSMAFF
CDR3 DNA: TGTGCCAGCAGTTACGGACAGTCGATGGCTTTCTTT

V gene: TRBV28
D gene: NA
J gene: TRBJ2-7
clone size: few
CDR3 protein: CASSVYGRRDEQYF
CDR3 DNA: TGTGCCAGCAGTGTATACGGGAGACGGGACGAGCAGTACTTC

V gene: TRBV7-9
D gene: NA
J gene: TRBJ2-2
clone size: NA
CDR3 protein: CASSPHRGGELFF
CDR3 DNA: TGTGCCAGCAGCCCCCACCGAGGCGGGGAGCTGTTTTTT

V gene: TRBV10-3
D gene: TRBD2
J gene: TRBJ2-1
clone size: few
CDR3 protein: CAISRTSGGSDNEQFF
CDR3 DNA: TGTGCCATCAGTAGGACTAGCGGGGGGTCCGACAATGAGCAGTTCTTC

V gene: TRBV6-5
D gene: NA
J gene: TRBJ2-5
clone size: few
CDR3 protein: CASSGVLETQYF
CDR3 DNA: TGTGCCAGCTCGGGGGTCCTGGAGACCCAGTACTTC

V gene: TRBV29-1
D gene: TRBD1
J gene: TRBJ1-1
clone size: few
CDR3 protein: CSGDRYRDTEAFF
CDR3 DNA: TGCAGCGGGGACAGGTATAGGGACACTGAAGCTTTCTTT

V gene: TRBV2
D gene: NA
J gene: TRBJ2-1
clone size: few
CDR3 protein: CASSQDYGNEQFF
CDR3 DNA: TGTGCCAGCTCACAGGATTACGGAAATGAGCAGTTCTTC

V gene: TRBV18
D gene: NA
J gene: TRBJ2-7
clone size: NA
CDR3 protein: CASSRTDRGPYEQYF
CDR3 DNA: TGTGCCAGCTCAAGGACAGACCGAGGCCCCTACGAGCAGTACTTC

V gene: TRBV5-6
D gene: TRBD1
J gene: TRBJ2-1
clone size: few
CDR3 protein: CASSATGTGDSWSNEQFF
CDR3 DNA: TGTGCCAGCAGCGCCACCGGGACAGGGGATAGCTGGTCCAATGAGCAGTTCTTC

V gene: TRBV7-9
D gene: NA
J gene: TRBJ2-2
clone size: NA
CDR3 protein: CASSQPQVANTGELFF
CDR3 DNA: TGTGCCAGCAGCCAACCTCAGGTGGCGAACACCGGGGAGCTGTTTTTT

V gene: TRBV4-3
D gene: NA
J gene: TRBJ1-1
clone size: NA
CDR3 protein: CASSQDSAPITEAFF
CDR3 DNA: TGCGCCAGCAGCCAAGATTCTGCGCCGATCACTGAAGCTTTCTTT

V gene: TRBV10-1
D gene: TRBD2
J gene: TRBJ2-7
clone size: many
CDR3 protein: CAGGDSSYEQYF
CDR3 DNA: TGCGCCGGGGGGGACTCCTCCTACGAGCAGTACTTC

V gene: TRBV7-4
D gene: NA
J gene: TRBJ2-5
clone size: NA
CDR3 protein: CASSSPGPQKKLEETQYF
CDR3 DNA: TGTGCCAGCAGCAGTCCCGGGCCCCAAAAAAAACTAGAAGAGACCCAGTACTTC

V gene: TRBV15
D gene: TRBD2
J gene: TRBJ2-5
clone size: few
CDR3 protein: CATSGGLAAQETQYF
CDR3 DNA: TGTGCCACCAGCGGCGGACTAGCGGCTCAAGAGACCCAGTACTTC

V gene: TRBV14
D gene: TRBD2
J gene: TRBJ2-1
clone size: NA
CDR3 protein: CASSQPGTNNEQFF
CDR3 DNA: TGTGCCAGCAGCCAACCCGGGACTAACAATGAGCAGTTCTTC

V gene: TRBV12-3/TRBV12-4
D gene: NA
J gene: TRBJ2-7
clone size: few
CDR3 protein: CASSLIGSGYEQYF
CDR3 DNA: TGTGCCAGCAGTTTAATCGGGTCGGGGTACGAGCAGTACTTC

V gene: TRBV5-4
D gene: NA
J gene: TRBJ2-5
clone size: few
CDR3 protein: CASSLGGTGETQYF
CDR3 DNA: TGTGCCAGCAGCTTGGGGGGAACTGGAGAGACCCAGTACTTC